The T cell receptor (beta chain) under discussion was sequenced for a study of T cells after yellow fever vaccination. TCRdb reanalysed the 5' RACE reads using MiXCR and keeps one entry per CDR3 protein. The sample lists some 500,000 distinct CDR3 sequences, around an eighth occurring once. The CDR3 consists of 13 residues. Trimming took 3 bases from V and 4 from J, leaving 9 bases between them. The source is a man younger than 40 who received the YFV17D yellow fever vaccine. Sequencing was performed on PBMCs, taken on the day of the yellow fever booster vaccination. The chain has TRBV12-3 or TRBV12-4 and TRBJ1-2; possibly TRBD1 for D (5 bases). CDR3 protein: CASSFTGGYGYTF. CDR3 in DNA: TGTGCCAGCAGTTTCACGGGGGGCTATGGCTACACCTTC.